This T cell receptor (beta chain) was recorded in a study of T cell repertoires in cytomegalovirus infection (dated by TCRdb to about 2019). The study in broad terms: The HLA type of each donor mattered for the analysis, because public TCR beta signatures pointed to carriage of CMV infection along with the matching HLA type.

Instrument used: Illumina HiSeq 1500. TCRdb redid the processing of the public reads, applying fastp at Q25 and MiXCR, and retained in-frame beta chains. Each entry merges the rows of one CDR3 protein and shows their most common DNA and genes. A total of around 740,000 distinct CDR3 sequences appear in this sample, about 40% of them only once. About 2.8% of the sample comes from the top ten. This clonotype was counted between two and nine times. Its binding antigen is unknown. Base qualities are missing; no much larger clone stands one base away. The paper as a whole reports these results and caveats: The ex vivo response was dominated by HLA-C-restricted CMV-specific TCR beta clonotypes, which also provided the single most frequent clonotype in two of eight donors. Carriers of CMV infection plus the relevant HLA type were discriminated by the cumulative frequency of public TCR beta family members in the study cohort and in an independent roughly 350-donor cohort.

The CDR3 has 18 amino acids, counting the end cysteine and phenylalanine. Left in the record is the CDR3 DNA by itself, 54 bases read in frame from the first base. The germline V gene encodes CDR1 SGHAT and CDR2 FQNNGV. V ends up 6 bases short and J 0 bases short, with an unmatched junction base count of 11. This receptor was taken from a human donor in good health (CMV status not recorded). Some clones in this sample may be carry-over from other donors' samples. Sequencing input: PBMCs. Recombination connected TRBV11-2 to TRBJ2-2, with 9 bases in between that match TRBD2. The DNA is TGTGCCAGCAGGCCGGGGCGGGGGGGGGAAGCGAACACCGGGGAGCTGTTTTTT. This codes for CASRPGRGGEANTGELFF.